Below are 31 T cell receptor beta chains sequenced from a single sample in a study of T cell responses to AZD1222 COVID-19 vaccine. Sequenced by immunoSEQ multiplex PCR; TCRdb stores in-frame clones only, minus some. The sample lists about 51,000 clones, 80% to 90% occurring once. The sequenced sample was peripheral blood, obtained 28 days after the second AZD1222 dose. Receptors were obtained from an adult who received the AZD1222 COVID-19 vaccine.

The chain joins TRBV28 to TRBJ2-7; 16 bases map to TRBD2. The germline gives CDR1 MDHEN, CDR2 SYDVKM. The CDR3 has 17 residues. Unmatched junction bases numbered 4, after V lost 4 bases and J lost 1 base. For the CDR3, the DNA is TGTGCCAGCAGTTCCGGGACTAGCGGGAGGGGATCCTACGAGCAGTACTTC. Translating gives CASSSGTSGRGSYEQYF.

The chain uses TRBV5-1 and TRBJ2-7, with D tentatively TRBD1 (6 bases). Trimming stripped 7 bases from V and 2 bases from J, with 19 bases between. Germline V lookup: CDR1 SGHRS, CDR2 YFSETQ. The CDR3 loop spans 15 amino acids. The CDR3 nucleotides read TGCGCCAGCCGCCCAAACCCAGGGGATGCCTACGAGCAGTACTTC. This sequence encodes CASRPNPGDAYEQYF.

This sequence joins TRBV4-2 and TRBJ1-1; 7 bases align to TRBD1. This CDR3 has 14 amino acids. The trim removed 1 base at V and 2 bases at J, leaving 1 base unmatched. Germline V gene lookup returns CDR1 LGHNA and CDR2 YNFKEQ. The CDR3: CASSQGDRNTEAFF. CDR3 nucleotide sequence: TGTGCCAGCAGCCAAGGGGACAGAAACACTGAAGCTTTCTTT.

The DNA for the CDR3 is TGTGCCAGCAGTCGACAGGGAGGGAGCCAAGAGACCCAGTACTTC. Encoded protein: CASSRQGGSQETQYF. The chain links TRBV25-1 to TRBJ2-5, with D tentatively TRBD1 or TRBD2 (7 bases each). V lost 5 bases and J 1 base, leaving 14 bases between the germline ends. CDR1 is MGHDK, CDR2 SYGVNS, per germline. The CDR3 totals 15 residues.

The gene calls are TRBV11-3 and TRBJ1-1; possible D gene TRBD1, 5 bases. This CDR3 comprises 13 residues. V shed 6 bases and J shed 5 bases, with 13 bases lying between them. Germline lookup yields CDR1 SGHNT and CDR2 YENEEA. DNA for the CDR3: TGTGCCAGCAGTCATAGGCGGGGGACTGAAGCTTTCTTT. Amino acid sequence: CASSHRRGTEAFF.

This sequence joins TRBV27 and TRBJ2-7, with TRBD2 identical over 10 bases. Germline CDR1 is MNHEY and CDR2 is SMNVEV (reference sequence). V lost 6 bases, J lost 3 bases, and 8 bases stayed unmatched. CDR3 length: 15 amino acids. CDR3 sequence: CASSFSASGSYEQYF. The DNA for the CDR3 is TGTGCCAGCAGCTTCTCCGCTAGCGGGAGCTACGAGCAGTACTTC.

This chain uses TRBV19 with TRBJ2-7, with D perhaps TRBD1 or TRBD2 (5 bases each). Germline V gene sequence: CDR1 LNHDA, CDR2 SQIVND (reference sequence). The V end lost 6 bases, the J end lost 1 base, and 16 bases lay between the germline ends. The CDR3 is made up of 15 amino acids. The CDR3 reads CASSAPRDGSYEQYF. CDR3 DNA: TGTGCCAGTAGCGCTCCTCGGGACGGATCCTACGAGCAGTACTTC. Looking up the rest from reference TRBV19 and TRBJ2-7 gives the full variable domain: DGGITQSPKYLFRKEGQNVTLSCEQNLNHDAMYWYRQDPGQGLRLIYYSQIVNDFQKGDIAEGYSVSREKKESFPLTVTSAQKNPTAFYLCASSAPRDGSYEQYFGPGTRLTVT.

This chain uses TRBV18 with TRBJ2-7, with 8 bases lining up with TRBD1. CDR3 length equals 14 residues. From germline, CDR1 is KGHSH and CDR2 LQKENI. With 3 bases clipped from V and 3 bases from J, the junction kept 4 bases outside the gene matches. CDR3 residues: CASSPLQGDYEQYF. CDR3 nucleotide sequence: TGTGCCAGCTCACCTCTACAGGGGGACTACGAGCAGTACTTC.

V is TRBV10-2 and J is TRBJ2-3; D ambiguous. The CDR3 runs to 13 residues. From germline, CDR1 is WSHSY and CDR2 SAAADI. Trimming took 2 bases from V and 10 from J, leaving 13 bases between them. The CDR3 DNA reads TGCGCCAGCAGTGAGACCGGGTCTATAGCGCAGTATTTT. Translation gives CASSETGSIAQYF.

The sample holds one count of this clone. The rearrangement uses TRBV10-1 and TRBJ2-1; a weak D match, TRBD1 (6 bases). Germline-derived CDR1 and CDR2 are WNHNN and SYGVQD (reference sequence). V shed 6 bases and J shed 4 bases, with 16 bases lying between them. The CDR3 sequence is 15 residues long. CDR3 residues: CASRMTGDYYNEQFF. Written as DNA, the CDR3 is TGCGCCAGCAGGATGACAGGTGATTATTACAATGAGCAGTTCTTC.

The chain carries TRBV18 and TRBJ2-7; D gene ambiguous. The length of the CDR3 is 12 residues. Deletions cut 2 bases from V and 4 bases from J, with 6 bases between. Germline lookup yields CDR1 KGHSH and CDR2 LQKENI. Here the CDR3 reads CASSPGSYEQYF. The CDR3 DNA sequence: TGTGCCAGCTCACCAGGTAGTTACGAGCAGTACTTC.

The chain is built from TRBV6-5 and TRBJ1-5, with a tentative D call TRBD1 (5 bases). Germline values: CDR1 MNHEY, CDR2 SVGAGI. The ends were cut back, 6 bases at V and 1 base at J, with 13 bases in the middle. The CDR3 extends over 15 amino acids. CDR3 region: CASSRGTRSNQPQHF. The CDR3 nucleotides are TGTGCCAGCAGCCGCGGGACCCGGAGCAATCAGCCCCAGCATTTT.

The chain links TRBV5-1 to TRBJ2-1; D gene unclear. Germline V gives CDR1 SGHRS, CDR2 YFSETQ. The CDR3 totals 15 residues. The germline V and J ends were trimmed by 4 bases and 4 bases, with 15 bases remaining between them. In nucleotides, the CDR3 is TGCGCCAGCAGCACCGGGCCTGAGGATTACAATGAGCAGTTCTTC. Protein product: CASSTGPEDYNEQFF.

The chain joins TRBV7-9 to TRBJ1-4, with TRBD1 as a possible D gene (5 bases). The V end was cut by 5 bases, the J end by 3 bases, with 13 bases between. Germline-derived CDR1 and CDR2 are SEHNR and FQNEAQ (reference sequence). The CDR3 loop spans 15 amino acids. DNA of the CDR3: TGTGCCAGCAGCACGGGACTCTGGCCTAATGAAAAACTGTTTTTT. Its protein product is CASSTGLWPNEKLFF.

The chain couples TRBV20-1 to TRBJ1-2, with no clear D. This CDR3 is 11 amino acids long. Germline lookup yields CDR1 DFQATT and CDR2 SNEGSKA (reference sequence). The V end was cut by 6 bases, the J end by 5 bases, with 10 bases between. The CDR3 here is CSAHGRYGYTF. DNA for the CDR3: TGCAGTGCCCACGGGAGGTATGGCTACACCTTC.

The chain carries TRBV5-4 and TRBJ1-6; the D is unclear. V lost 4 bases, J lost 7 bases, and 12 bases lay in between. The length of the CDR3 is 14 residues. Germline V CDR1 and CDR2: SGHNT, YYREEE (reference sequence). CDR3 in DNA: TGTGCCAGCAGCCCAAAGAATATGAATTCACCCCTCCACTTT. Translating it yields CASSPKNMNSPLHF.

The CDR3 bases are TGTGCCAGCAGGACTTTGACAGGGGCTCACACTGAAGCTTTCTTT. Its translation is CASRTLTGAHTEAFF. The V and J genes are TRBV13 and TRBJ1-1, with TRBD1 matching over 8 bases. Germline CDR1 reads PRHDT; CDR2 reads FYEKMQ (reference sequence). The CDR3 totals 15 residues. After removal of 6 bases from V and 3 bases from J, the junction contained 9 bases not matched to a gene.

The CDR3: CASSQTGTYEQYF. CDR3 nucleotide sequence: TGTGCCAGCAGCCAAACAGGCACCTACGAGCAGTACTTC. V usage is TRBV11-2 and J usage is TRBJ2-7; a possible D gene is TRBD1 (5 bases). V lost 5 bases to trimming and J lost 2 bases, with 10 bases between them. The germline V gene encodes CDR1 SGHAT and CDR2 FQNNGV. CDR3 length: 13 residues.

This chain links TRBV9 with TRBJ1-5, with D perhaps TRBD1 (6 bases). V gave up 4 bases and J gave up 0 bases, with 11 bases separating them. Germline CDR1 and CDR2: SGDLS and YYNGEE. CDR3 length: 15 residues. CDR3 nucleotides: TGTGCCAGCAGCCGGACAGTCGATAGCAATCAGCCCCAGCATTTT. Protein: CASSRTVDSNQPQHF. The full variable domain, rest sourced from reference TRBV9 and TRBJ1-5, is DSGVTQTPKHLITATGQRVTLRCSPRSGDLSVYWYQQSLDQGLQFLIQYYNGEERAKGNILERFSAQQFPDLHSELNLSSLELGDSALYFCASSRTVDSNQPQHFGDGTRLSIL.

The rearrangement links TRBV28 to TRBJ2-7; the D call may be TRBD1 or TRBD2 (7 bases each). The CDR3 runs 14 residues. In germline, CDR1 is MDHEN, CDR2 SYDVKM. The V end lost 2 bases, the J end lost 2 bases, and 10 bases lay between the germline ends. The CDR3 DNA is TGTGCCAGCAGTTTAGCAGGGGGGGCCTACGAGCAGTACTTC. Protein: CASSLAGGAYEQYF.

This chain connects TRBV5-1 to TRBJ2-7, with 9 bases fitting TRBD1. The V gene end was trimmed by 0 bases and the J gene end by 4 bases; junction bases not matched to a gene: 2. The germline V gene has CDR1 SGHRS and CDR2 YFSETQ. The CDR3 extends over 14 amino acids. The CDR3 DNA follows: TGCGCCAGCAGCTTGGACAGGGGGCTGTACGAGCAGTACTTC. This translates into CASSLDRGLYEQYF.

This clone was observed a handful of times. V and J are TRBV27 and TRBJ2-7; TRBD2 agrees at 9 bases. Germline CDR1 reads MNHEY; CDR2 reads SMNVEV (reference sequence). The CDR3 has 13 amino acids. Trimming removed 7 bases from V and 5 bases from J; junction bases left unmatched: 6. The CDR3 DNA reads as TGTGCCAGCAAAAAGCGGGAGGCGAACGAGCAGTACTTC. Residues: CASKKREANEQYF.

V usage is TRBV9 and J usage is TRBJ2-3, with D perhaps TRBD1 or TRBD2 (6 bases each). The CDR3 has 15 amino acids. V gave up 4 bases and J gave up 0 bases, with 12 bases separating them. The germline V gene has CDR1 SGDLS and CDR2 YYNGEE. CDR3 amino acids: CASSRGGTSTDTQYF. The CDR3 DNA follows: TGTGCCAGCAGCAGAGGGGGGACAAGCACAGATACGCAGTATTTT.

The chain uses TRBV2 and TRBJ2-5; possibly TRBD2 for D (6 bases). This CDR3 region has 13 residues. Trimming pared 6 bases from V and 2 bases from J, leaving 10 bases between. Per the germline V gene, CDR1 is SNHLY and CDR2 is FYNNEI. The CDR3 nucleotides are TGTGCCAGCAGGGGGACTGGGCAAGAGACCCAGTACTTC. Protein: CASRGTGQETQYF.

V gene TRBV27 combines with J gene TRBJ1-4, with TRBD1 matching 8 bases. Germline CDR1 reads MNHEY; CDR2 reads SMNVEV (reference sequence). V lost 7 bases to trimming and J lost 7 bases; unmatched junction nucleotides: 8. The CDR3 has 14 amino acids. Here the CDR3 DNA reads TGTGCCAGCACCCTCACAGGGGGAGGTGAAAAACTGTTTTTT. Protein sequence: CASTLTGGGEKLFF.

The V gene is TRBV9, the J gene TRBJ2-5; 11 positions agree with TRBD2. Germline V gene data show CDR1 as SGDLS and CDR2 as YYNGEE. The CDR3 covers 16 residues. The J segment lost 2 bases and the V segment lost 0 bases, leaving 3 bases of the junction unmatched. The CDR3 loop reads CASSVDASGRQETQYF. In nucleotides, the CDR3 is TGTGCCAGCAGCGTAGATGCTAGCGGGAGGCAAGAGACCCAGTACTTC.

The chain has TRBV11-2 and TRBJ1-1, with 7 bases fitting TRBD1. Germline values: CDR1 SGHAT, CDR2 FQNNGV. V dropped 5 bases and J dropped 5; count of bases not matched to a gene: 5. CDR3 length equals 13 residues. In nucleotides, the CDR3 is TGTGCCAGCAGCACCTACAGGGGAACTGAAGCTTTCTTT. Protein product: CASSTYRGTEAFF.

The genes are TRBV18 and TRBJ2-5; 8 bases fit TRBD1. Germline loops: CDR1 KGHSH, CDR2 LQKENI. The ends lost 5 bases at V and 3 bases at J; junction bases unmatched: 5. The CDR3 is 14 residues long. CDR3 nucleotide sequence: TGTGCCAGCTCAGAAAGACAGGGGAAAGAGACCCAGTACTTC. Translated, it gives CASSERQGKETQYF.

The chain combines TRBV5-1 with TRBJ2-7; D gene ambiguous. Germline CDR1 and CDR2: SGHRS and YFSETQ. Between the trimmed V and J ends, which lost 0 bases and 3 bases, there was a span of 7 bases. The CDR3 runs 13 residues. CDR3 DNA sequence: TGCGCCAGCAGCTTGGGTCAGCTCTACGAGCAGTACTTC. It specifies CASSLGQLYEQYF.

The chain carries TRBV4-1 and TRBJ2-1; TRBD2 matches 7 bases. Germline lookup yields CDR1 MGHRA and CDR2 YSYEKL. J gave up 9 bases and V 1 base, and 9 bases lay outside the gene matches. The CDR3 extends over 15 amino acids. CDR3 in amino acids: CASSQVGTTKIEQFF. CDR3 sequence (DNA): TGCGCCAGCAGCCAAGTGGGGACTACCAAGATTGAGCAGTTCTTC.

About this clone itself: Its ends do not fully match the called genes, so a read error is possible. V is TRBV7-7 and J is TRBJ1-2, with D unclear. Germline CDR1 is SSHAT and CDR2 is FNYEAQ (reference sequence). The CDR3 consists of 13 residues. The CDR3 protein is CASSLQGFYGYTF. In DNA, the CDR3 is TGTGCTAGCAGCTTGCAAGGCTTCTATGGCTACACCTTC.